This T cell receptor (beta chain) appears in the sequencing data of a study of shared clonotypes between healthy human individuals (dated by TCRdb to 2020 to 2022). Concerning the study at large: A couple of women and a few men aged 18 to 49 years were included in the cohort. Per donor, three plates each were used for CD4 naive and CD4 memory, two for CD8 naive, and one for CD8 memory. The study deeply sequenced blood TCR repertoires of roughly five healthy adults to estimate repertoire size and the extent of clonotype sharing between individuals. Libraries were prepared and TCR repertoires were sequenced by different laboratories using diverse techniques, in order to increase sequencing depth and limit assay-specific biases. Between about 0.8 and 9 billion PBMCs per donor were obtained by leukapheresis.

About this clone itself: What antigen it recognizes has not been identified. Base qualities are not at hand, and no much larger clone is one base apart.

From the cysteine through the phenylalanine, the CDR3 covers 13 amino acids. The sequence is cut down to CDR3 DNA, 39 bases in frame from base 1. CDR1 and CDR2 are drawn from the germline V gene: MNHEY, SVGAGI. Results and caveats for the whole study, not just this receptor: The genetic and exposure-history diversity represented was limited by the small number of donors. Compared with non-shared clonotypes, clonotypes shared by all four sorted-subset donors had higher generation probabilities. Based on pairwise subsampling, the degree of clonotype sharing among donors was expected to be affected by sequencing depth. When a handful of donors were compared, the shared fraction of clonotypes was around 5.1% for naive CD4, more than 3% for naive CD8, roughly 2.5% for memory CD4, and around 0.4% for memory CD8. Sampling was restricted to blood, and TCR repertoires in tissue are likely to differ from TCR repertoires in blood. Naive subsets generally had larger estimated clonotype richness than memory subsets did. Even with the large sequencing depth, rarefaction of the sorted-subset datasets indicated that sequencing was incomplete.

TCR CDR3 regions were amplified from genomic DNA by multiplex PCR using the deep immunoSEQ assay. Genomic DNA extracted from each cell subset was distributed evenly over all wells of several immunoSEQ 96-well plates, and each plate served as one replicate. Each replicate PCR for sorted subsets received approximately 200 ng genomic DNA, equal to about 30,000 T cell genomes. Purified libraries were measured with a Qubit 3.0 fluorometer, size-checked on a Bioanalyzer 2100, and measured again with the KAPA Library Quantification kit. A separate single-read 150-cycle Illumina NextSeq 550 flow cell was used to sequence each immunoSEQ 96-well plate. In the original analysis: Because the immunoSEQ output held only junctional sequences and lacked quality scores, the filtering could not match the filtering applied to full-length reads. Sequences were annotated with PyIR, a Python wrapper for IgBLAST v1.9, and V/J genes and CDR3 were assigned using IMGT germline references. Reads with weak V/J assignments (E-value above 1e-6), missing CDR3, stop codons, out-of-frame junctions, or ambiguous translated residues were removed. V3J clonotypes were defined as sequences sharing the same inferred V gene, J gene, and CDR3 amino acid sequence. The percentage overlap between two repertoires was calculated by dividing the number of shared unique clonotypes by the size of the smaller repertoire. RTK rarefaction, the Chao1 estimator, and Recon v2.1 estimates of unobserved clonotypes were used to assess repertoire richness. Generation probabilities for all TCRbeta clonotypes obtained by the gDNA method from a few donors were computed using OLGA. Sourced from immuneACCESS, this table was stored by TCRdb with only in-frame sequences that have V and J called. A share of the clones is absent; for the studies checked, an unresolved V gene accounts for under half, and the remainder has no known explanation. For V, J and clone size, that table is used; D and trimming come from the DNA. A total of 2 million to 2.5 million clones appear in this sample, 80% to 95% of them only once. Together, the top ten hold approximately 0.41% of the sample.

Donors were healthy HIV-negative adults with no recently reported acute infections or vaccinations. Every donor was a Caucasian adult living in Nashville, Tennessee, USA. CD4+ T cells were enriched by magnetic negative selection; naive cells were then positively selected on CD45RA, and the negative fraction formed the memory subset. Blood was obtained by leukapheresis, after which PBMCs were separated by Ficoll-Histopaque density gradient centrifugation and cryopreserved in liquid nitrogen vapor phase. Purity and quantity of every magnetically sorted T cell population were checked by analytical flow cytometry. Each sorted fraction had its genomic DNA isolated and then quantified by UV absorbance on a Nanodrop 2000c.

This clonotype originated in a man younger than 30 in good health. Some clones in this sample may be carry-over from other donors' samples. Specimen: naive CD4+ T cells from PBMCs. The cell subset or site label corresponds to: CD45RA+ positively selected. The rearranged segments are TRBV6-5 and TRBJ2-5; TRBD1 could be the D gene, as 6 bases match. The DNA matches TRBJ2-7 better at its end, which makes the J call doubtful. The sequenced DNA is TGTGCCACCCGAGGGGGATCTACCCTCGAGCAGTACTTC. It translates as CATRGGSTLEQYF.